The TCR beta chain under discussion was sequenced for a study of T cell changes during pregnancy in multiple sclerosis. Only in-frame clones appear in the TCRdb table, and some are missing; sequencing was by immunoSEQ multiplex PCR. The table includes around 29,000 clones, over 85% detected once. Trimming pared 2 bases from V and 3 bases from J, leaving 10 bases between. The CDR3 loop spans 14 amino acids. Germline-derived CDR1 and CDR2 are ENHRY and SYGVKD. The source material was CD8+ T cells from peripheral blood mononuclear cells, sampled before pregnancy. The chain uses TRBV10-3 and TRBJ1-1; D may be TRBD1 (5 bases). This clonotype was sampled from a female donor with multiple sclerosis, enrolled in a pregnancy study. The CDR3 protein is CAISERGMDTEAFF. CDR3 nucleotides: TGTGCCATCAGTGAGCGGGGGATGGACACTGAAGCTTTCTTT.